The rows below give T cell receptor beta chains drawn from one sample of a study of PD-1 blockade in classical Hodgkin lymphoma. Sequenced by immunoSEQ multiplex PCR; TCRdb stores in-frame clones only, minus some. The sample lists around 20,000 clones; more than 75% were seen once. Sequenced material: peripheral blood mononuclear cells (PBMCs), taken before the fourth cycle of nivolumab. All receptors derive from a human donor with classical Hodgkin lymphoma. Both conserved end residues are part of each CDR3. A D gene is named only where the DNA matches it firmly. Clone size is stated in some rows and not others, as once, few, many or a class when expanded.

D gene: TRBD1; clone size: NA; V gene: TRBV12-5; J gene: TRBJ2-5; CDR3 DNA: TGTGCTAGTGGTTTGCGGGTGACAGGGGGCACAGAGACCCAGTACTTC; CDR3 protein: CASGLRVTGGTETQYF
D gene: NA; clone size: NA; V gene: TRBV10-1; J gene: TRBJ2-1; CDR3 DNA: TGCGCCAGCAGTGAGTTGCAGGCGAGCTCCTACAATGAGCAGTTCTTC; CDR3 protein: CASSELQASSYNEQFF
D gene: NA; clone size: NA; V gene: TRBV2; J gene: TRBJ1-1; CDR3 DNA: TGTGCCAGCAAGGAAGGGACGAACACTGAAGCTTTCTTT; CDR3 protein: CASKEGTNTEAFF
D gene: NA; clone size: NA; V gene: TRBV30; J gene: TRBJ1-6; CDR3 DNA: TGTGCCTGGAGTTTGGGCCAGCAGAATTCACCCCTCCACTTT; CDR3 protein: CAWSLGQQNSPLHF
D gene: NA; clone size: NA; V gene: TRBV28; J gene: TRBJ2-1; CDR3 DNA: TGTGCCAGCAGTTTTCCCCACGAAGACAGTTCCTCCTACAATGAGCAGTTCTTC; CDR3 protein: CASSFPHEDSSSYNEQFF
D gene: TRBD2; clone size: NA; V gene: TRBV5-5; J gene: TRBJ2-5; CDR3 DNA: TGTGCCAGCAGCTACCTAGCGGGGAATGCTCAGGAGACCCAGTACTTC; CDR3 protein: CASSYLAGNAQETQYF
D gene: NA; clone size: NA; V gene: TRBV4-3; J gene: TRBJ1-1; CDR3 DNA: TGCGCCAGCAGCCAAGAGGGACGGGTGAACACTGAAGCTTTCTTT; CDR3 protein: CASSQEGRVNTEAFF
D gene: TRBD1; clone size: once; V gene: TRBV19; J gene: TRBJ1-2; CDR3 DNA: TGTGCCAGTAGTATTTGGACAGGGAATGGCTACACCTTC; CDR3 protein: CASSIWTGNGYTF
D gene: TRBD2; clone size: NA; V gene: TRBV6-5; J gene: TRBJ2-5; CDR3 DNA: TGTGCCAGCAGTTACCTAGCGGGGACCCAAGAGACCCAGTACTTC; CDR3 protein: CASSYLAGTQETQYF
D gene: NA; clone size: NA; V gene: TRBV7-9; J gene: TRBJ2-1; CDR3 DNA: TGTGCCAGCAGCTACTCAGAAACGGCTTACAATGAGCAGTTCTTC; CDR3 protein: CASSYSETAYNEQFF
D gene: TRBD1; clone size: NA; V gene: TRBV11-2; J gene: TRBJ1-1; CDR3 DNA: TGTGCCAGCAGCTTAGGGACAGGGGGGATCACTGAAGCTTTCTTT; CDR3 protein: CASSLGTGGITEAFF
D gene: NA; clone size: NA; V gene: TRBV7-8; J gene: TRBJ1-1; CDR3 DNA: TGTGCCAGCAGCGAAAGATGGCGATACACTGAAGCTTTCTTT; CDR3 protein: CASSERWRYTEAFF
D gene: NA; clone size: NA; V gene: TRBV29-1; J gene: TRBJ2-1; CDR3 DNA: TGCAGCGTTGAGAAGGGAAACATGCTGCAGTTCTTC; CDR3 protein: CSVEKGNMLQFF
D gene: NA; clone size: NA; V gene: TRBV6-5; J gene: TRBJ1-2; CDR3 DNA: TGTGCCAGCAGTGGAGGATGGAAAAACTATGGCTACACCTTC; CDR3 protein: CASSGGWKNYGYTF
D gene: NA; clone size: NA; V gene: TRBV4-1; J gene: TRBJ1-4; CDR3 DNA: TGCGCCAGCAGAGCCCGGGACGGCGTGAGGGAAAAACTGTTTTTT; CDR3 protein: CASRARDGVREKLFF
D gene: NA; clone size: NA; V gene: TRBV9; J gene: TRBJ2-1; CDR3 DNA: TGTGCCAGCAGCGTAGGTGTTACGGAGCAGTTCTTC; CDR3 protein: CASSVGVTEQFF
D gene: TRBD2; clone size: few; V gene: TRBV4-1; J gene: TRBJ2-7; CDR3 DNA: TGCGCCAGCAGAGAGCGGGGGTCCTACGAGCAGTACTTC; CDR3 protein: CASRERGSYEQYF
D gene: TRBD1; clone size: NA; V gene: TRBV6-1; J gene: TRBJ1-2; CDR3 DNA: TGTGCCAGCAGTGAAGCAGGGGGCGCCTATGGCTACACCTTC; CDR3 protein: CASSEAGGAYGYTF
D gene: NA; clone size: NA; V gene: TRBV5-1; J gene: TRBJ2-5; CDR3 DNA: TGCGCCAGCCGCGTTTCTGGGGAAGAGACCCAGTACTTC; CDR3 protein: CASRVSGEETQYF
D gene: TRBD1; clone size: NA; V gene: TRBV5-1; J gene: TRBJ2-1; CDR3 DNA: TGCGCCAGCAGCCCACCTGGGACAGGGAACTACAATGAGCAGTTCTTC; CDR3 protein: CASSPPGTGNYNEQFF
D gene: TRBD1; clone size: few; V gene: TRBV13; J gene: TRBJ2-7; CDR3 DNA: TGTGCCAGCGGGACAGGGGCGAGCTACGAGCAGTACTTC; CDR3 protein: CASGTGASYEQYF
D gene: NA; clone size: NA; V gene: TRBV30; J gene: TRBJ1-5; CDR3 DNA: TGTGCCTGGAGTAACTCAGTCAATCAGCCCCAGCATTTT; CDR3 protein: CAWSNSVNQPQHF
D gene: TRBD1; clone size: once; V gene: TRBV6-6; J gene: TRBJ1-6; CDR3 DNA: TGTGCCAGCAGTTCCTACGACAGGGAGACTAATTCACCCCTCCACTTT; CDR3 protein: CASSSYDRETNSPLHF
D gene: TRBD1; clone size: NA; V gene: TRBV19; J gene: TRBJ2-1; CDR3 DNA: TGTGCCAGTAGTACTTGGACAGGCACCAGCTCCTACAATGAGCAGTTCTTC; CDR3 protein: CASSTWTGTSSYNEQFF
D gene: NA; clone size: NA; V gene: TRBV27; J gene: TRBJ2-6; CDR3 DNA: TGTGCCAGCAGTTTATGGGGCTATGGGGCCAACGTCCTGACTTTC; CDR3 protein: CASSLWGYGANVLTF
D gene: NA; clone size: NA; V gene: TRBV27; J gene: TRBJ1-1; CDR3 DNA: TGTGCCAGCAGTGCGTTGGTTCCTTATGAAGCTTTCTTT; CDR3 protein: CASSALVPYEAFF
D gene: NA; clone size: NA; V gene: TRBV9; J gene: TRBJ1-3; CDR3 DNA: TGTGCCAGCAGCGTAGCTACGGAAGGAAACACCATATATTTT; CDR3 protein: CASSVATEGNTIYF
D gene: NA; clone size: few; V gene: TRBV7-8; J gene: TRBJ2-3; CDR3 DNA: TGTGCCAGCAGCTCACAGTCTCCCGGGGAGTCAAATACGCAGTATTTT; CDR3 protein: CASSSQSPGESNTQYF
D gene: TRBD1; clone size: NA; V gene: TRBV28; J gene: TRBJ2-5; CDR3 DNA: TGTGCCAGCCGACAGGGTCCACAAGAGACCCAGTACTTC; CDR3 protein: CASRQGPQETQYF
D gene: TRBD2; clone size: once; V gene: TRBV5-4; J gene: TRBJ2-5; CDR3 DNA: TGTGCCAGCAGGCTAGCGGGGGGGATCGAGACCCAGTACTTC; CDR3 protein: CASRLAGGIETQYF
D gene: NA; clone size: few; V gene: TRBV7-9; J gene: TRBJ1-4; CDR3 DNA: TGTGCCAGCAGCTTAGCGCGGGGTTTTTCCGTAACAATCAATGAAAAACTGTTTTTT; CDR3 protein: CASSLARGFSVTINEKLFF
D gene: NA; clone size: NA; V gene: TRBV18; J gene: TRBJ2-5; CDR3 DNA: TGTGCCAGCTCACCTGGGGAAAAGACCCAGTACTTC; CDR3 protein: CASSPGEKTQYF
D gene: NA; clone size: medium-sized; V gene: TRBV7-2; J gene: TRBJ1-5; CDR3 DNA: TGTGCCAGCAGCCGGGACCGCAATCAGCCCCAGCATTTT; CDR3 protein: CASSRDRNQPQHF
D gene: NA; clone size: NA; V gene: TRBV9; J gene: TRBJ2-7; CDR3 DNA: TGTGCCAGCAGCGTAGGGACGCTGAGCTCCTACGAGCAGTACTTC; CDR3 protein: CASSVGTLSSYEQYF
D gene: NA; clone size: once; V gene: TRBV7-2; J gene: TRBJ2-6; CDR3 DNA: TGTGCCAGCAGCCGCGACCGGTCTGGGGCCAACGTCCTGACTTTC; CDR3 protein: CASSRDRSGANVLTF
D gene: NA; clone size: NA; V gene: TRBV7-9; J gene: TRBJ2-2; CDR3 DNA: TGTGCCAGCACCCAGGGGTCGAACACCGGGGAGCTGTTTTTT; CDR3 protein: CASTQGSNTGELFF
D gene: TRBD1; clone size: NA; V gene: TRBV5-1; J gene: TRBJ1-2; CDR3 DNA: TGCGCCAGCAGCTTGGGGCAGGGGGCGAACTATGGCTACACCTTC; CDR3 protein: CASSLGQGANYGYTF
D gene: TRBD1; clone size: NA; V gene: TRBV29-1; J gene: TRBJ1-2; CDR3 DNA: TGCAGCTTTTTTGGGACAGGGTATTCTGGCTACACCTTC; CDR3 protein: CSFFGTGYSGYTF
D gene: NA; clone size: NA; V gene: TRBV6-5; J gene: TRBJ2-2; CDR3 DNA: TGTGCCAGCAGGAGACAGGGGGAGCTGTTTTTT; CDR3 protein: CASRRQGELFF
D gene: NA; clone size: few; V gene: TRBV29-1; J gene: TRBJ2-5; CDR3 DNA: TGCAGCGTTGGGACGGAAGAGACCCAGTACTTC; CDR3 protein: CSVGTEETQYF
D gene: TRBD1; clone size: NA; V gene: TRBV5-6; J gene: TRBJ1-3; CDR3 DNA: TGTGCCAGCAGCCCGCTGGGCGAGGGGGCCATCATATATTTT; CDR3 protein: CASSPLGEGAIIYF
D gene: NA; clone size: NA; V gene: TRBV6-4; J gene: TRBJ2-1; CDR3 DNA: TGTGCCAGCAGTGTGGGGGGCTCCTACAATGAGCAGTTCTTC; CDR3 protein: CASSVGGSYNEQFF
D gene: TRBD2; clone size: NA; V gene: TRBV10-1; J gene: TRBJ2-1; CDR3 DNA: TGCGCCAGCAGTGAGTCGGACTTAGCGGGATTTTCTGGCTACAATGAGCAGTTCTTC; CDR3 protein: CASSESDLAGFSGYNEQFF
D gene: NA; clone size: NA; V gene: TRBV4-2; J gene: TRBJ1-3; CDR3 DNA: TGTGCCAGCAGCCAAGACGAGGGGTTAGGAAACACCATATATTTT; CDR3 protein: CASSQDEGLGNTIYF
D gene: NA; clone size: NA; V gene: TRBV5-1; J gene: TRBJ2-5; CDR3 DNA: TGCGCCAGCAGCTTGTCGGGTTCCTTCGGGGAGACCCAGTACTTC; CDR3 protein: CASSLSGSFGETQYF
D gene: NA; clone size: NA; V gene: TRBV7-9; J gene: TRBJ2-3; CDR3 DNA: TGTGCCAGCAGCTTAGCGCGTGGTAGCGGAAGCACAGATACGCAGTATTTT; CDR3 protein: CASSLARGSGSTDTQYF
D gene: TRBD2; clone size: NA; V gene: TRBV2; J gene: TRBJ2-5; CDR3 DNA: TGTGCCAGCAGTGTGGCTAGCGGCCGGGGGGGAGAGACCCAGTACTTC; CDR3 protein: CASSVASGRGGETQYF
D gene: NA; clone size: NA; V gene: TRBV19; J gene: TRBJ1-2; CDR3 DNA: TGTGCCAGTAGTGGTGGGGAGCATGGCTACACCTTC; CDR3 protein: CASSGGEHGYTF
D gene: NA; clone size: NA; V gene: TRBV6-6; J gene: TRBJ2-5; CDR3 DNA: TGTGCCAGCAGTTTTGACACACCCAGTCAGACCCAGTACTTC; CDR3 protein: CASSFDTPSQTQYF
D gene: NA; clone size: NA; V gene: TRBV9; J gene: TRBJ1-2; CDR3 DNA: TGTGCCAGCAGCGCGCTTGGGCGGGTCTACACCTTC; CDR3 protein: CASSALGRVYTF
D gene: NA; clone size: NA; V gene: TRBV5-1; J gene: TRBJ1-1; CDR3 DNA: TGCGCCAGCAATGAGATAATTGGGGGCGGTGAAGCTTTCTTT; CDR3 protein: CASNEIIGGGEAFF
D gene: NA; clone size: NA; V gene: TRBV2; J gene: TRBJ1-4; CDR3 DNA: TGTGCCAGCTTCCCCGGGGCTCCTGAAAAACTGTTTTTT; CDR3 protein: CASFPGAPEKLFF